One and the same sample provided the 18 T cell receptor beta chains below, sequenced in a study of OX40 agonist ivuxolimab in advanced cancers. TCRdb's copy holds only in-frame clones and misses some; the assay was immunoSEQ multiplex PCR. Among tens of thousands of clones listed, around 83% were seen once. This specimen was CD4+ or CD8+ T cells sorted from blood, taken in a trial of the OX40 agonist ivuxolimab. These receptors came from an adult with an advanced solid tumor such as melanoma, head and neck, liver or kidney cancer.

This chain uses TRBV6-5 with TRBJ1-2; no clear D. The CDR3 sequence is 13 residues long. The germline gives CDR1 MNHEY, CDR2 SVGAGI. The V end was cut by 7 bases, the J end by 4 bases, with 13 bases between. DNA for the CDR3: TGTGCCAGCACCAGAGGATTTGGCTATGGCTACACCTTC. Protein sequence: CASTRGFGYGYTF.

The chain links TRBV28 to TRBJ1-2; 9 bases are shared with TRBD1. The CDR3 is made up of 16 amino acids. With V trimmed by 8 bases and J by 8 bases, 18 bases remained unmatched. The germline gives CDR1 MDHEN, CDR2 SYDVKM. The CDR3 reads CASVSPRTGGRGGYTF. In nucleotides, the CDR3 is TGTGCCAGCGTCTCCCCCAGAACAGGGGGCCGGGGGGGCTACACCTTC.

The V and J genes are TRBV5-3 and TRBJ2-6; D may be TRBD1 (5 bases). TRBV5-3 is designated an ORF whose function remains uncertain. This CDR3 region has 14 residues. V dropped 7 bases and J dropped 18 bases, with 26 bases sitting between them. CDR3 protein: CARQGIVVNKVGTF. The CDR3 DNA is TGTGCCAGACAGGGAATAGTGGTGAACAAAGTCGGGACTTTC.

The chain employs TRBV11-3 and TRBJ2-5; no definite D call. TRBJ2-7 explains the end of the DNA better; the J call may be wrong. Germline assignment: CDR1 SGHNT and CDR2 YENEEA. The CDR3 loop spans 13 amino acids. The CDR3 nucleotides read TGTGCCAGCAGCTTACAAGAGAGCTACGAGCAGTACTTC. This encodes CASSLQESYEQYF.

CDR3 protein: CASSLPGGKLEKLFF. The CDR3 DNA reads as TGTGCCAGCAGCTTACCCGGGGGAAAACTTGAAAAACTGTTTTTT. The rearrangement uses TRBV7-2 and TRBJ1-4, with D possibly being TRBD1 (5 bases). The CDR3 is made up of 15 amino acids. Germline CDR1 and CDR2: SGHTA and FQGNSA. Deletions cut 2 bases from V and 7 bases from J, with 14 bases between.

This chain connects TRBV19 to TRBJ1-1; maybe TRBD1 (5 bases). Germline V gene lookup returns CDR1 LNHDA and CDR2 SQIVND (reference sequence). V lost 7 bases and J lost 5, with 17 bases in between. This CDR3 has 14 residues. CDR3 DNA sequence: TGTGCCAGTACTCGAGGGGCAGGAATAACTGAAGCTTTCTTT. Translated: CASTRGAGITEAFF.

The CDR3 DNA follows: TGTGCCAGCAGCCCGGGACAGGGGTTAGGGGAGCAGTACTTC. Translation: CASSPGQGLGEQYF. The V call is TRBV6-1, the J call TRBJ2-7; TRBD1 matches at 10 bases. The germline V gene has CDR1 MNHNS and CDR2 SASEGT. Trimming took 6 bases from V and 7 from J; bases not matched to a gene: 9. The CDR3 is 14 amino acids.

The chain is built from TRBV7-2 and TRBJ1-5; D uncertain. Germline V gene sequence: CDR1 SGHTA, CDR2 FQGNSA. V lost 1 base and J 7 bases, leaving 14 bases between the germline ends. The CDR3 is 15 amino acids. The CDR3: CASSLVAGNVQPQHF. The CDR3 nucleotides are TGTGCCAGCAGCTTAGTGGCAGGAAATGTACAGCCCCAGCATTTT.

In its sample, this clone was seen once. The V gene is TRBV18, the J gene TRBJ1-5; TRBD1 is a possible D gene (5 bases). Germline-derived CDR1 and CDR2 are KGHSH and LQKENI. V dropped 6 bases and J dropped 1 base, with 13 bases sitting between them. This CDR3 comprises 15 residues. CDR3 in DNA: TGTGCCAGCTCCCCGAATGAGGGGAGCAATCAGCCCCAGCATTTT. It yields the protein CASSPNEGSNQPQHF.

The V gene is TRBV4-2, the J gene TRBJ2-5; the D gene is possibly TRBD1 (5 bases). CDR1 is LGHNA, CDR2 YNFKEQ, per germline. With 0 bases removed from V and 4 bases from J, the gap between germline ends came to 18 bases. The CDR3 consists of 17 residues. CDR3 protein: CASSQDRRTYLGETQYF. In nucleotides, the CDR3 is TGTGCCAGCAGCCAAGATCGTCGGACATACTTGGGAGAGACCCAGTACTTC.

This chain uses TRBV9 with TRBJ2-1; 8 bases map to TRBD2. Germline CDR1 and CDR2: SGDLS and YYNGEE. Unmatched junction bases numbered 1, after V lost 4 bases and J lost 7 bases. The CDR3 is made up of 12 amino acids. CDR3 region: CASSREGNEQFF. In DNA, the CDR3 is TGTGCCAGCAGCCGGGAGGGGAATGAGCAGTTCTTC.

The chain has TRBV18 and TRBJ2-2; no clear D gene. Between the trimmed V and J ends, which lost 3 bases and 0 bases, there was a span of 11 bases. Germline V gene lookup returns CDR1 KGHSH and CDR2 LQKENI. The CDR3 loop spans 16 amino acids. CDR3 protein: CASSPLDTANTGELFF. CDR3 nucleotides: TGTGCCAGCTCACCTCTCGACACGGCGAACACCGGGGAGCTGTTTTTT.

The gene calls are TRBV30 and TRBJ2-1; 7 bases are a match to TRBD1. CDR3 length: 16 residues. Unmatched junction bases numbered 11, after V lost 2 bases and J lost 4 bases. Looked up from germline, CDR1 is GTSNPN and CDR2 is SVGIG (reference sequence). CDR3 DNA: TGTGCCTGGAGTAAAGTTCCAGGGGGTGTTTACAATGAGCAGTTCTTC. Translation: CAWSKVPGGVYNEQFF. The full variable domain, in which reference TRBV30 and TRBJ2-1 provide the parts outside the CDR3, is SQTIHQWPATLVQPVGSPLSLECTVEGTSNPNLYWYRQAAGRGLQLLFYSVGIGQISSEVPQNLSASRPQDRQFILSSKKLLLSDSGFYLCAWSKVPGGVYNEQFFGPGTRLTVL.

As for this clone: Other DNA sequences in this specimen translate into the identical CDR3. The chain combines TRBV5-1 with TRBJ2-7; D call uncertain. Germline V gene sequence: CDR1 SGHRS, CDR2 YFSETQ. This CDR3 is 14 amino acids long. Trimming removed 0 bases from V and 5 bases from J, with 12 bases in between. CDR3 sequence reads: CASSLEPRADEQYF. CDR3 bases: TGCGCCAGCAGCTTGGAACCACGGGCCGACGAGCAGTACTTC.

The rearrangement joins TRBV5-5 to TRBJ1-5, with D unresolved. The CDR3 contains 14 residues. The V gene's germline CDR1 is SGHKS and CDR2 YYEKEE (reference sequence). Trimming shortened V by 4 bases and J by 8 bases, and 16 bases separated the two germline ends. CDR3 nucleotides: TGTGCCAGCAGCGGGCACATGGGAGGTGAGCCCCAGCATTTT. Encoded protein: CASSGHMGGEPQHF. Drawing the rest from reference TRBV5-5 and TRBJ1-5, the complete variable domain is DAGVTQSPTHLIKTRGQQVTLRCSPISGHKSVSWYQQVLGQGPQFIFQYYEKEERGRGNFPDRFSARQFPNYSSELNVNALLLGDSALYLCASSGHMGGEPQHFGDGTRLSIL.

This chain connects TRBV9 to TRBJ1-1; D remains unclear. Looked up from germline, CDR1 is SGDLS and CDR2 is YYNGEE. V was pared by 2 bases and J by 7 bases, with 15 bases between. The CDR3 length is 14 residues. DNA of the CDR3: TGTGCCAGCAGCGTCGAGGGAGAAGGTGGTGAAGCTTTCTTT. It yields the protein CASSVEGEGGEAFF.

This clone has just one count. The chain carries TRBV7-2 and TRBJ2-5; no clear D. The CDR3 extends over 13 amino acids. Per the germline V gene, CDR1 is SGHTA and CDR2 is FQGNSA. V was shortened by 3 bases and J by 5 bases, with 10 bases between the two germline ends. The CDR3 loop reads CASSFMSSETQYF. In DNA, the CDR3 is TGTGCCAGCAGCTTCATGTCGAGCGAGACCCAGTACTTC.

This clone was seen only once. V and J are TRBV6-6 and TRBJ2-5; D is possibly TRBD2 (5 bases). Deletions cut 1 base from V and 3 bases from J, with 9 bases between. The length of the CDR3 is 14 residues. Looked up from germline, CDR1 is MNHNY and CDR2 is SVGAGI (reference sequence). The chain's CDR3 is CASSYFGLEETQYF. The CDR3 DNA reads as TGTGCCAGCAGTTACTTCGGACTGGAAGAGACCCAGTACTTC.